This TCR beta chain was sequenced in a study of spatial heterogeneity in lung cancer. On the study more broadly: Detection consistently captured more beta-chain sequences than alpha-chain sequences.

With V trimmed by 6 bases and J by 6 bases, 6 bases remained unmatched. Per the germline V gene, CDR1 is MDHEN and CDR2 is SYDVKM. The CDR3 has 14 residues. The presence of a unique molecular identifier marked each TCR cDNA molecule. MiXCR was run by TCRdb on the 5' RACE reads, yielding one entry per CDR3 protein. The data hold about 3,900 distinct CDR3 sequences, with approximately 20% observed a single time. Time point: sample taken at primary tumor resection. Unsorted samples of tumor, nontumor lung or frozen PBMC had their whole RNA sequenced. Samples came from 60 to 75 TRACERx patients with untreated early-stage lung cancer.

The sample was PBMCs, taken at surgery. The TCR originated in a male donor with early-stage non-small cell lung cancer. The V gene is TRBV28, the J gene TRBJ2-7, with TRBD2 matching 12 bases. The CDR3 DNA reads TGTGCCAGCAGCCAGCTAGCGGGAGGGGGCGAGCAGTACTTC. Residues: CASSQLAGGGEQYF.